The 18 T cell receptor beta chains listed next were all sequenced from one sample in a study of blood T cell repertoires in COVID-19. Profiled with immunoSEQ multiplex PCR; TCRdb holds only in-frame clones, not every one. The sample yields roughly 150,000 clones, more than 80% seen once. Sequenced sample: peripheral blood. Receptors originate from a woman in her sixties or seventies with active COVID-19.

The gene calls are TRBV2 and TRBJ2-7, with 12 bases lining up with TRBD2. The CDR3 spans 12 residues. Trimming removed 11 bases from V and 6 bases from J; junction bases left unmatched: 5. The germline gives CDR1 SNHLY, CDR2 FYNNEI. CDR3 DNA sequence: TGTGCCCGCGGACTAGCGGGACCCGAGCAGTACTTC. Translated, it gives CARGLAGPEQYF. Using reference TRBV2 and TRBJ2-7 for the parts outside the CDR3, the full variable domain is EPEVTQTPSHQVTQMGQEVILRCVPISNHLYFYWYRQILGQKVEFLVSFYNNEISEKSEIFDDQFSVERPDGSNFTLKIRSTKLEDSAMYFCARGLAGPEQYFGPGTRLTVT.

CDR3 sequence (DNA): TGCGCCAGCAGCTTGACGGGACTAGAGTACGAGCAGTACTTC. Translation gives CASSLTGLEYEQYF. The chain uses TRBV5-1 and TRBJ2-7; 8 nucleotides align to TRBD2. Trimming took 1 base from V and 4 from J; bases not matched to a gene: 4. This CDR3 is built from 14 residues. The V gene's germline CDR1 is SGHRS and CDR2 YFSETQ.

The chain is built from TRBV7-8 and TRBJ2-1, with D possibly TRBD2 on 5 matching bases. The germline V gene encodes CDR1 SGHVS and CDR2 FQNEAQ. V lost 1 base to trimming and J lost 8 bases, with 18 bases between them. The CDR3 loop spans 16 amino acids. CDR3 nucleotide sequence: TGTGCCAGCAGCTTAGAGGAACGGCTAGCAGGAGATGAGCAGTTCTTC. Protein: CASSLEERLAGDEQFF.

This clone was observed a few times. The V call is TRBV4-1, the J call TRBJ2-7; 9 nucleotides line up with TRBD2. Germline V gene sequence: CDR1 MGHRA, CDR2 YSYEKL. J was trimmed by 3 bases and V by 3 bases; bases with no gene match: 9. CDR3 length equals 16 residues. The CDR3 spells CASSHLLTSGNYEQYF. The CDR3, as DNA: TGCGCCAGCAGCCACCTCCTGACTAGCGGTAACTACGAGCAGTACTTC.

This clone has only one observation. The chain couples TRBV5-6 to TRBJ2-5; no clear D gene. CDR1 is SGHDT, CDR2 YYEEEE, per germline. The germline V and J ends were trimmed by 1 base and 2 bases, with 6 bases remaining between them. CDR3 length: 13 residues. Here the CDR3 DNA reads TGTGCCAGCAGCTTGCCCCATCAAGAGACCCAGTACTTC. It translates to CASSLPHQETQYF.

The gene calls are TRBV3-1 (or the pseudogene TRBV3-2) and TRBJ1-5; D unclear. Germline loops: CDR1 LGHDT, CDR2 YNNKEL (reference sequence). V shed 1 base and J shed 0 bases, with 7 bases lying between them. The CDR3 extends over 15 amino acids. The CDR3 DNA reads TGTGCCAGCAGCCAAGTCCCCTATAGCAATCAGCCCCAGCATTTT. It specifies CASSQVPYSNQPQHF.

The rearrangement joins TRBV28 to TRBJ2-3; 7 bases match TRBD2. CDR1 and CDR2 (germline): MDHEN, SYDVKM. Germline trimming cut 8 bases from V and 1 base from J; bases unmatched to any gene: 9. The CDR3 loop spans 15 amino acids. CDR3 DNA: TGTGCCAGCCGCCGCGCGGGAGTCCGCACAGATACGCAGTATTTT. It yields the protein CASRRAGVRTDTQYF.

This clone was detected only once. This chain uses TRBV15 with TRBJ1-2, with 8 bases matching TRBD1. Germline CDR1 LNHNV, CDR2 YYDKDF (reference sequence). V gave up 4 bases and J gave up 3 bases; unmatched junction bases: 7. The CDR3 has 15 amino acids. For the CDR3, the DNA is TGTGCCACCAGCATTGGACAGGGAACTTACTATGGCTACACCTTC. Protein product: CATSIGQGTYYGYTF. Complete variable domain (other parts from reference TRBV15 and TRBJ1-2): DAMVIQNPRYQVTQFGKPVTLSCSQTLNHNVMYWYQQKSSQAPKLLFHYYDKDFNNEADTPDNFQSRRPNTSFCFLDIRSPGLGDTAMYLCATSIGQGTYYGYTFGSGTRLTVV.

The V call is TRBV7-3, the J call TRBJ2-3; 14 bases agree with TRBD2. The CDR3 length is 19 residues. From germline, CDR1 is SGHTA and CDR2 FQGTGA. Trimming removed 5 bases from V and 1 base from J; junction bases left unmatched: 11. The CDR3 region is CASSPKTSGRAGGTDTQYF. CDR3 DNA: TGTGCCAGCAGCCCGAAGACTAGCGGGAGGGCCGGGGGCACAGATACGCAGTATTTT.

The genes are TRBV19 and TRBJ2-7; 7 nucleotides line up with TRBD2. Germline V gene lookup returns CDR1 LNHDA and CDR2 SQIVND (reference sequence). The CDR3 length is 15 residues. V shed 7 bases and J 3 bases; nucleotides not matched to a gene: 12. CDR3 sequence: CASNPGSGNNYEQYF. The DNA of the CDR3 is TGTGCCAGTAACCCCGGGAGCGGGAATAACTACGAGCAGTACTTC.

This rearrangement joins TRBV5-1 to TRBJ1-1; D remains unclear. The CDR3 totals 12 residues. The germline V gene has CDR1 SGHRS and CDR2 YFSETQ. V lost 3 bases, J lost 1 base, and 4 bases lay in between. Here the CDR3 reads CASSSTNTEAFF. CDR3 in DNA: TGCGCCAGCAGCTCTACGAACACTGAAGCTTTCTTT.

J is TRBJ2-4 and V is TRBV28, with TRBD1 identical over 9 bases. Germline loops: CDR1 MDHEN, CDR2 SYDVKM. The J segment lost 5 bases and the V segment lost 5 bases, leaving 7 bases of the junction unmatched. The length of the CDR3 is 15 residues. CDR3 sequence reads: CASSPLDRGQNIQYF. CDR3 nucleotides: TGTGCCAGCAGTCCCTTGGACAGGGGCCAAAACATTCAGTACTTC.

Only one count was recorded for this clone. The chain employs TRBV2 and TRBJ1-4; 9 bases align to TRBD1. Per germline, CDR1 SNHLY and CDR2 FYNNEI. The CDR3 is made up of 17 amino acids. V was pared by 5 bases and J by 8 bases, with 15 bases of the junction left unmatched. CDR3: CASSLQGAASLGEKLFF. CDR3 bases: TGTGCCAGCAGTCTACAGGGGGCGGCTTCACTAGGGGAAAAACTGTTTTTT.

This clone was counted between two and nine times. This chain uses TRBV19 with TRBJ2-2; possible D gene TRBD2, 5 bases. Germline V gives CDR1 LNHDA, CDR2 SQIVND (reference sequence). The V end was cut by 3 bases, the J end by 6 bases, with 14 bases between. The CDR3 loop spans 15 amino acids. The CDR3 DNA is TGTGCCAGTAGTATTCTTGGGCGGGCCGCCGGGGAGCTGTTTTTT. This gives the protein CASSILGRAAGELFF.

The rearrangement uses TRBV27 and TRBJ2-3; 10 bases map to TRBD1. Germline V gene data show CDR1 as MNHEY and CDR2 as SMNVEV (reference sequence). The CDR3 extends over 17 amino acids. V lost 5 bases and J lost 3; bases outside the gene matches: 11. CDR3 nucleotides: TGTGCCAGCAGTCAACCTCTGACAGGGGGCGCGACAGATACGCAGTATTTT. Translating it yields CASSQPLTGGATDTQYF.

The V call is TRBV6-1, the J call TRBJ2-4; D possibly corresponds to TRBD2 (7 bases). V was trimmed by 2 bases and J by 6 bases, leaving 14 bases between them. CDR3 length: 15 residues. Germline assignment: CDR1 MNHNS and CDR2 SASEGT. The CDR3 sequence is CASSERGGGGNIQYF. The CDR3 DNA sequence: TGTGCCAGCAGTGAAAGAGGGGGAGGGGGAAACATTCAGTACTTC.

This chain connects TRBV30 to TRBJ1-1; 9 bases line up with TRBD1. The CDR3 consists of 15 residues. The V gene's germline CDR1 is GTSNPN and CDR2 SVGIG (reference sequence). V was pared by 0 bases and J by 1 base, with 3 bases of the junction left unmatched. The CDR3, as DNA: TGTGCCTGGAGTGTACCGGACAGGGGGAACACTGAAGCTTTCTTT. This gives the protein CAWSVPDRGNTEAFF.

The rearrangement uses TRBV29-1 and TRBJ1-1; 7 bases align to TRBD1. The CDR3 has 11 amino acids. Trimming removed 6 bases from V and 3 bases from J; junction bases left unmatched: 1. Germline V CDR1 and CDR2: SQVTM, ANQGSEA. The CDR3 sequence is CSVQGDTEAFF. For the CDR3, the DNA is TGCAGCGTGCAGGGGGACACTGAAGCTTTCTTT.